Reported below is one T cell receptor beta chain. Original handling: Estimation of nucleated cell counts was performed using reference gene primer amplification. Measured with immunoSEQ multiplex PCR; TCRdb has only the in-frame clones, and not every one. V, J and clone size derive from that table, while D and trimming were established from the DNA sequence. The sample records around 160,000 clones, 86% being singletons. This record belongs to a study of blood T cell repertoires in COVID-19. Study-wide background: There were acute and convalescent COVID-19 samples, and they came from the United States, Italy and Spain. From T cells, B-cell-depleted T cells, or PBMCs came the material, which was cDNA or gDNA.

This CDR3 region has 17 residues. The germline V gene has CDR1 SEHNR and CDR2 FQNEAQ (reference sequence). The V gene lost 4 bases and the J gene lost 2 bases, with 20 bases spanning the gap. The chain links TRBV7-9 to TRBJ2-5, with D possibly matching TRBD1 (6 bases). The source is a man in his late teens or twenties with acute or convalescent COVID-19. The sequencing sample was made of peripheral blood. CDR3 loop: CASSSVYSGTHQETQYF. Written as DNA, the CDR3 is TGTGCCAGCAGCTCCGTATATTCGGGGACACATCAAGAGACCCAGTACTTC.